A selection of T cell receptor beta chains follows, all from one sample in a study of CD8 T cells in ankylosing spondylitis. TCRdb redid the calling of the 5' RACE reads with MiXCR, one entry per CDR3 protein. The table has about 420,000 distinct CDR3 sequences, about 22% seen once. Sequencing used blood, either unsorted or a sorted T cell fraction (not recorded which). Source of these receptors: a male donor with ankylosing spondylitis. The CDR3 runs from the conserved cysteine through the conserved F or W. Fields, in order: J gene, clone size, V gene, D gene, CDR3 protein, CDR3 DNA. The D gene is left open where the match is weak. Rows may omit the clone size; those that give it use once, few, many or a size class.

J: TRBJ1-6
size: .
V: TRBV20-1
D: .
CDR3: CSARAPGGPLHF
DNA: TGCAGTGCTAGGGCCCCCGGGGGACCCCTCCACTTT

J: TRBJ2-2
size: few
V: TRBV11-2
D: .
CDR3: CASSFWDAVHTGELFF
DNA: TGTGCCAGCAGCTTCTGGGACGCCGTTCACACCGGGGAGCTGTTTTTT

J: TRBJ2-7
size: .
V: TRBV6-1
D: TRBD2
CDR3: CASSHTSGRYEQYF
DNA: TGTGCCAGCAGCCACACTAGCGGGAGGTACGAGCAGTACTTC

J: TRBJ1-3
size: .
V: TRBV9
D: .
CDR3: CASSATSSSGNTIYF
DNA: TGTGCCAGCAGCGCTACCTCCAGCTCTGGAAACACCATATATTTT

J: TRBJ2-3
size: many
V: TRBV29-1
D: TRBD2
CDR3: CSVEKLAGSTDTQYF
DNA: TGCAGCGTTGAAAAGCTAGCGGGGAGCACAGATACGCAGTATTTT

J: TRBJ1-3
size: .
V: TRBV5-6
D: TRBD1
CDR3: CASSLDRFAGNTIYF
DNA: TGTGCCAGCAGCCTGGACAGGTTCGCGGGAAACACCATATATTTT

J: TRBJ2-2
size: many
V: TRBV2
D: .
CDR3: CASLGRLNTGELFF
DNA: TGTGCCAGCCTGGGCAGACTGAACACCGGGGAGCTGTTTTTT

J: TRBJ2-5
size: .
V: TRBV6-1
D: .
CDR3: CASTLASGAGETQYF
DNA: TGTGCCAGCACCTTGGCGAGTGGGGCGGGAGAGACCCAGTACTTC

J: TRBJ1-2
size: few
V: TRBV2
D: TRBD1
CDR3: CASRFPGQGGYTF
DNA: TGTGCCAGCAGATTTCCGGGACAGGGAGGCTACACCTTC

J: TRBJ2-5
size: .
V: TRBV28
D: .
CDR3: CASSPLGPWETQYF
DNA: TGTGCCAGCAGCCCCCTCGGGCCCTGGGAGACCCAGTACTTC

J: TRBJ2-7
size: .
V: TRBV2
D: TRBD2
CDR3: CASSEGGRSSYEQYF
DNA: TGTGCCAGCAGTGAGGGCGGGAGAAGCTCCTACGAGCAGTACTTC

J: TRBJ2-1
size: .
V: TRBV6-2/TRBV6-3
D: TRBD2
CDR3: CASSLLAGGFSNEQFF
DNA: TGTGCCAGCAGCCTACTAGCGGGAGGTTTCAGCAATGAGCAGTTCTTC

J: TRBJ1-4
size: few
V: TRBV20-1
D: .
CDR3: CSARAGLPTATNEKLFF
DNA: TGCAGTGCTAGAGCAGGATTACCCACTGCAACTAATGAAAAACTGTTTTTT

J: TRBJ1-4
size: .
V: TRBV7-9
D: .
CDR3: CASSLHGATNEKLFF
DNA: TGTGCCAGCAGCTTGCATGGAGCAACTAATGAAAAACTGTTTTTT

J: TRBJ1-5
size: .
V: TRBV6-2/TRBV6-3
D: .
CDR3: CASRSLMTWGRSNQPQHF
DNA: TGTGCCAGCCGCAGCCTGATGACCTGGGGTCGCAGCAATCAGCCCCAGCATTTT

J: TRBJ2-3
size: .
V: TRBV20-1
D: TRBD1
CDR3: CSARAGNRGREDTQYF
DNA: TGCAGTGCAAGGGCGGGTAACAGGGGGCGCGAGGATACGCAGTATTTT

J: TRBJ2-3
size: .
V: TRBV2
D: .
CDR3: CASSARTRADTQYF
DNA: TGTGCCAGCAGTGCCCGGACGCGGGCAGATACGCAGTATTTT

J: TRBJ2-7
size: .
V: TRBV28
D: TRBD2
CDR3: CASRSGTSPPRRSREQYF
DNA: TGTGCCAGCAGGTCCGGGACTAGTCCCCCCCGTAGGTCTCGCGAGCAGTACTTC

J: TRBJ1-1
size: few
V: TRBV28
D: .
CDR3: CASIPTRPGDAFF
DNA: TGTGCCAGCATCCCGACACGGCCCGGGGACGCTTTCTTT

J: TRBJ2-1
size: .
V: TRBV11-2
D: .
CDR3: CASSLDLVAEQFF
DNA: TGTGCCAGCAGCTTAGATCTGGTAGCTGAGCAGTTCTTC

J: TRBJ1-6
size: few
V: TRBV12-3/TRBV12-4
D: .
CDR3: CASSLTASYNSPLHF
DNA: TGTGCCAGCAGTTTGACAGCATCCTATAATTCACCCCTCCACTTT

J: TRBJ2-7
size: .
V: TRBV18
D: TRBD1
CDR3: CASSPGQVTYEQYF
DNA: TGTGCCAGCTCACCGGGACAGGTCACCTACGAGCAGTACTTC

J: TRBJ2-1
size: few
V: TRBV11-3
D: .
CDR3: CASSLLTELGEQFF
DNA: TGTGCCAGCAGCTTACTCACCGAGCTCGGAGAGCAGTTCTTC

J: TRBJ2-2
size: .
V: TRBV10-3
D: .
CDR3: CATFPGNTGELFF
DNA: TGTGCCACCTTCCCCGGAAACACCGGGGAGCTGTTTTTT

J: TRBJ2-2
size: .
V: TRBV3-1
D: .
CDR3: CASSQDPPRELFF
DNA: TGTGCCAGCAGCCAAGACCCACCCAGGGAGCTGTTTTTT

J: TRBJ2-3
size: .
V: TRBV2
D: .
CDR3: CASSARQGSTDTQYF
DNA: TGTGCCAGCAGTGCTCGGCAGGGGTCCACAGATACGCAGTATTTT

J: TRBJ2-3
size: few
V: TRBV12-3/TRBV12-4
D: TRBD2
CDR3: CASSGPGLGTDTQYF
DNA: TGTGCCAGCAGTGGCCCGGGACTAGGTACAGATACGCAGTATTTT

J: TRBJ1-4
size: .
V: TRBV3-1
D: TRBD1
CDR3: CASSPDRDGDEKLFF
DNA: TGTGCCAGCAGCCCGGACAGGGACGGGGATGAAAAACTGTTTTTT

J: TRBJ2-2
size: .
V: TRBV11-3
D: TRBD2
CDR3: CASSPRTWEGGELFF
DNA: TGTGCCAGCAGCCCTCGGACTTGGGAGGGCGGGGAGCTGTTTTTT

J: TRBJ1-3
size: .
V: TRBV20-1
D: .
CDR3: CSGRNTIYF
DNA: TGCAGCGGAAGAAACACCATATATTTT

J: TRBJ1-1
size: .
V: TRBV29-1
D: .
CDR3: CSVVTQNTEAFF
DNA: TGCAGCGTTGTCACACAAAACACTGAAGCTTTCTTT

J: TRBJ1-5
size: once
V: TRBV21-1
D: .
CDR3: CAPWTVSLNQPQHF
DNA: TGTGCCCCCTGGACAGTCTCGCTCAATCAGCCCCAGCATTTT

J: TRBJ2-1
size: .
V: TRBV11-3
D: TRBD2
CDR3: CASSNRSGRGNEQFF
DNA: TGTGCCAGCAGCAACCGGAGCGGGAGAGGGAATGAGCAGTTCTTC

J: TRBJ2-1
size: .
V: TRBV12-3/TRBV12-4
D: .
CDR3: CASSPTGHSYNEQFF
DNA: TGTGCCAGCAGTCCCACAGGTCACTCCTACAATGAGCAGTTCTTC

J: TRBJ2-5
size: few
V: TRBV9
D: .
CDR3: CASSASGTREETQYF
DNA: TGTGCCAGCAGCGCCTCCGGGACGAGAGAAGAGACCCAGTACTTC

J: TRBJ2-5
size: .
V: TRBV11-2
D: .
CDR3: CASSYAGYQETQYF
DNA: TGTGCCAGCAGCTACGCGGGCTACCAAGAGACCCAGTACTTC

J: TRBJ2-1
size: .
V: TRBV6-5
D: TRBD2
CDR3: CASSYSPSSGIYNEQFF
DNA: TGTGCCAGCAGTTACTCCCCCTCTAGCGGGATCTACAATGAGCAGTTCTTC

J: TRBJ2-3
size: few
V: TRBV7-9
D: .
CDR3: CASSLAWAPPKDTQYF
DNA: TGTGCCAGCAGCTTAGCGTGGGCACCCCCAAAAGATACGCAGTATTTT

J: TRBJ1-3
size: .
V: TRBV2
D: .
CDR3: CASSDFEVGNTIYF
DNA: TGTGCCAGCAGTGACTTCGAGGTGGGAAACACCATATATTTT

J: TRBJ2-7
size: many
V: TRBV12-3/TRBV12-4
D: TRBD2
CDR3: CASTLSGTSGIGRYF
DNA: TGTGCCAGCACCCTCTCCGGGACTAGCGGGATCGGAAGGTACTTC

J: TRBJ2-6
size: .
V: TRBV2
D: TRBD1
CDR3: CASSRDRGSGANVLTF
DNA: TGTGCCAGCAGTCGGGACAGGGGTTCTGGGGCCAACGTCCTGACTTTC

J: TRBJ2-5
size: .
V: TRBV20-1
D: .
CDR3: CSARDGGRDETQYF
DNA: TGCAGTGCTAGAGATGGGGGGCGCGATGAGACCCAGTACTTC

J: TRBJ2-3
size: .
V: TRBV10-2
D: TRBD2
CDR3: CASSLGAAGGTDTQYF
DNA: TGCGCCAGCAGTCTCGGGGCGGCGGGGGGCACAGATACGCAGTATTTT

J: TRBJ1-1
size: .
V: TRBV7-2
D: .
CDR3: CASSLVGSLVFF
DNA: TGTGCCAGCAGCTTAGTTGGCAGTTTAGTATTCTTT